This entry lists 16 T cell receptor beta chains sequenced from one sample in a study of T cell changes during pregnancy in multiple sclerosis. TCRdb keeps only in-frame clones here, not all; method: immunoSEQ multiplex PCR. The sample lists about 87,000 clones, just over 90% seen once, with less than 1.5% in the top ten. The source was peripheral blood, collected in the third trimester of pregnancy. The receptor set was obtained from a female donor in good health, enrolled as a control in a pregnancy study.

The J gene is TRBJ2-1, the V gene TRBV2; 10 bases agree with TRBD2. The CDR3 is 15 amino acids. V lost 9 bases to trimming and J lost 7 bases; unmatched junction nucleotides: 12. Looked up from germline, CDR1 is SNHLY and CDR2 is FYNNEI. CDR3 sequence (DNA): TGTGCCAGTACGGGAGGGACTAGCGAGAGAAATGAGCAGTTCTTC. This sequence encodes CASTGGTSERNEQFF.

V usage is TRBV28 and J usage is TRBJ2-1; perhaps TRBD2 as D (5 bases). CDR1 is MDHEN, CDR2 SYDVKM, per germline. Trimming shortened V by 2 bases and J by 3 bases, and 11 bases separated the two germline ends. The CDR3 is 15 amino acids. CDR3 amino acids: CASSLGPGVYNEQFF. The CDR3 DNA reads TGTGCCAGCAGTTTAGGGCCCGGGGTCTACAATGAGCAGTTCTTC.

The chain carries TRBV7-2 and TRBJ1-2; 7 nucleotides align to TRBD1. Germline loops: CDR1 SGHTA, CDR2 FQGNSA. V was pared by 5 bases and J by 0 bases, with 6 bases of the junction left unmatched. The CDR3 is 15 amino acids. The CDR3 sequence: CASSLPGQSNYGYTF. The CDR3 DNA reads as TGTGCCAGCAGCCTACCGGGACAGTCTAACTATGGCTACACCTTC. The whole variable domain, remainder taken from reference TRBV7-2 and TRBJ1-2, is GAGVSQSPSNKVTEKGKDVELRCDPISGHTALYWYRQSLGQGLEFLIYFQGNSAPDKSGLPSDRFSAERTGGSVSTLTIQRTQQEDSAVYLCASSLPGQSNYGYTFGSGTRLTVV.

This sequence joins TRBV6-6 and TRBJ1-1; D is undetermined. CDR1 and CDR2 (germline): MNHNY, SVGAGI (reference sequence). This CDR3 has 15 amino acids. The V end was cut by 3 bases, the J end by 1 base, with 12 bases between. The CDR3 protein is CASSYEVTPNTEAFF. CDR3 DNA: TGTGCCAGCAGTTATGAGGTAACCCCGAACACTGAAGCTTTCTTT.

This sequence joins TRBV7-9 and TRBJ2-6; D remains unclear. Germline V lookup: CDR1 SEHNR, CDR2 FQNEAQ (reference sequence). This CDR3 is built from 11 residues. V lost 5 bases and J lost 7, with 3 bases in between. For the CDR3, the DNA is TGTGCCAGCAGCCCAGCCAACGTCCTGACTTTC. This sequence encodes CASSPANVLTF.

V and J are TRBV5-1 and TRBJ2-7; D is perhaps TRBD1 (6 bases). The V gene lost 1 base and the J gene lost 4 bases, with 12 bases spanning the gap. The CDR3 spans 14 residues. Germline V gene sequence: CDR1 SGHRS, CDR2 YFSETQ. The CDR3 nucleotides read TGCGCCAGCAGCTTGAGGCCAGGGGTTTACGAGCAGTACTTC. Its protein is CASSLRPGVYEQYF.

This rearrangement joins TRBV7-2 to TRBJ2-7; unclear D gene. The V gene's germline CDR1 is SGHTA and CDR2 FQGNSA. V lost 0 bases to trimming and J lost 1 base, with 4 bases between them. This CDR3 has 13 amino acids. The CDR3 sequence: CASSLAESYEQYF. The CDR3 nucleotides are TGTGCCAGCAGCTTAGCGGAGTCCTACGAGCAGTACTTC.

The chain links TRBV27 to TRBJ2-7, with 10 bases fitting TRBD2. The CDR3 has 15 amino acids. CDR1 is MNHEY and CDR2 is SMNVEV in the germline V gene (reference sequence). With 8 bases clipped from V and 2 bases from J, the junction kept 9 bases outside the gene matches. The DNA of the CDR3 is TGTGCCAGCGGGGAACTAGCGGGACCCCCCTACGAGCAGTACTTC. It is translated as CASGELAGPPYEQYF.

The V call is TRBV4-2, the J call TRBJ2-1, with D possibly being TRBD2 (6 bases). Deletions cut 0 bases from V and 0 bases from J, with 9 bases between. CDR1 and CDR2 from the germline V gene are LGHNA and YNFKEQ. This CDR3 has 16 amino acids. This CDR3 reads CASSQEAGPSYNEQFF. The CDR3 bases are TGTGCCAGCAGCCAAGAAGCGGGTCCCTCCTACAATGAGCAGTTCTTC.

The V call is TRBV6-6, the J call TRBJ1-1; 7 bases match TRBD1. The CDR3 totals 13 residues. The V gene's germline CDR1 is MNHNY and CDR2 SVGAGI (reference sequence). V gave up 6 bases and J gave up 7 bases; unmatched junction bases: 8. CDR3 nucleotides: TGTGCCAGCAGAACTACAGGGGTTAGTGAAGCTTTCTTT. Amino acid sequence: CASRTTGVSEAFF.

The chain is built from TRBV4-2 and TRBJ2-2; TRBD1 is a possible D gene (5 bases). The V and J ends lost 5 bases and 6 bases respectively, with 7 bases between them. Looked up from germline, CDR1 is LGHNA and CDR2 is YNFKEQ. There are 12 residues in the CDR3. The CDR3 loop is CASSIGAGELFF. CDR3 bases: TGTGCCAGCAGCATAGGGGCCGGGGAGCTGTTTTTT.

V gene TRBV7-9 combines with J gene TRBJ2-7; 12 bases are shared with TRBD2. CDR1 and CDR2 (germline): SEHNR, FQNEAQ (reference sequence). The CDR3 runs to 15 residues. The junction had 9 bases not matched to a gene; V was cut back by 8 bases and J by 4 bases. CDR3 DNA sequence: TGTGCCAGCCGCTCATCGACTAGCGGGGGATACGAGCAGTACTTC. Translation: CASRSSTSGGYEQYF.

V usage is TRBV5-1 and J usage is TRBJ2-2; weak D call: TRBD1 (6 bases). Germline lookup yields CDR1 SGHRS and CDR2 YFSETQ. The V gene lost 1 base and the J gene lost 5 bases, with 15 bases spanning the gap. The CDR3 loop spans 16 amino acids. The CDR3 region has the DNA TGCGCCAGCAGCTTGATGGGGGCCCCTGAAACCGGGGAGCTGTTTTTT. Its protein is CASSLMGAPETGELFF.

In nucleotides, the CDR3 is TGCGCCAGCAGCTGGGCGGCGGGACAGGTTAGAACCTACTCCTACGAGCAGTACTTC. As protein: CASSWAAGQVRTYSYEQYF. The chain has TRBV5-1 and TRBJ2-7; 8 nucleotides match TRBD1. This CDR3 spans 19 amino acids. CDR1 and CDR2 (germline): SGHRS, YFSETQ. The ends lost 3 bases at V and 0 bases at J; junction bases unmatched: 17.

The chain combines TRBV6-5 with TRBJ2-1, with a possible D match to TRBD2 (7 bases). Germline CDR1 MNHEY, CDR2 SVGAGI. With 2 bases removed from V and 4 bases from J, the gap between germline ends came to 12 bases. The CDR3 is made up of 15 amino acids. CDR3 loop: CASSYGGGKYNEQFF. CDR3 in DNA: TGTGCCAGCAGTTACGGCGGGGGCAAGTACAATGAGCAGTTCTTC.

This chain links TRBV11-2 with TRBJ1-3; D gene unclear. The CDR3 sequence is 16 residues long. Trimming took 1 base from V and 0 from J, leaving 10 bases between them. Germline CDR1 and CDR2: SGHAT and FQNNGV. CDR3 residues: CASSLVAPRSGNTIYF. CDR3 bases: TGTGCCAGCAGCTTAGTAGCCCCTCGCTCTGGAAACACCATATATTTT.